This passage covers 29 T cell receptor beta chains from one sample sequenced in a study of blood T cells in healthy people across ages. Alongside a J-beta primer mix, a sample-barcoded 5' primer served in a second PCR lasting roughly 6 to 11 cycles. From the 5' RACE reads, TCRdb called clonotypes with MiXCR, one entry per CDR3 protein. The data show around 710,000 distinct CDR3 sequences, with about 40% seen just once and around 20% held by the top ten. The sequenced material came from blood. Source of these receptors: a woman aged 55-70 years in good health.

This clonotype was observed at least ten times. This chain uses TRBV30 with TRBJ2-7; a weak D match, TRBD1 (5 bases). V was clipped by 7 bases and J by 0 bases, with 10 bases between them. The CDR3 loop spans 12 amino acids. Germline loops: CDR1 GTSNPN, CDR2 SVGIG (reference sequence). CDR3 sequence: CALQGPSYEQYF. CDR3 nucleotide sequence: TGTGCCTTGCAGGGTCCCTCCTACGAGCAGTACTTC. Together with reference TRBV30 and TRBJ2-7, the CDR3 gives the full variable domain: SQTIHQWPATLVQPVGSPLSLECTVEGTSNPNLYWYRQAAGRGLQLLFYSVGIGQISSEVPQNLSASRPQDRQFILSSKKLLLSDSGFYLCALQGPSYEQYFGPGTRLTVT.

The chain uses TRBV6-2 or TRBV6-3 and TRBJ2-5; tentatively, D is TRBD2 (6 bases). V was shortened by 6 bases and J by 0 bases, with 11 bases between the two germline ends. CDR1 is MNHEY and CDR2 is SVGEGT in the germline V gene. The CDR3 extends over 14 amino acids. CDR3 DNA sequence: TGTGCCAGCAGACTCCGGGAGTACCAAGAGACCCAGTACTTC. Residues: CASRLREYQETQYF.

The chain recombines TRBV4-2 with TRBJ2-1; 9 bases are shared with TRBD2. The CDR3 contains 17 residues. In germline, CDR1 is LGHNA, CDR2 YNFKEQ. The trim removed 0 bases at V and 1 base at J, leaving 4 bases unmatched. The CDR3 DNA reads TGTGCCAGCAGCCAAGATCTTACTAGCGGGTCCTACAATGAGCAGTTCTTC. Its translation: CASSQDLTSGSYNEQFF.

The chain couples TRBV9 to TRBJ2-7; 10 positions agree with TRBD1. J lost 4 bases, V lost 4 bases, and 11 bases had no gene match. Germline V lookup: CDR1 SGDLS, CDR2 YYNGEE. The CDR3 runs 16 residues. Here the CDR3 reads CASSSSRDRGLYEQYF. CDR3 bases: TGTGCCAGCAGCTCTAGCCGGGACAGGGGTTTGTACGAGCAGTACTTC.

This clonotype was counted between two and nine times. The chain is built from TRBV28 and TRBJ2-7, with TRBD2 identical over 10 bases. The V gene end was trimmed by 4 bases and the J gene end by 0 bases; junction bases not matched to a gene: 15. The CDR3 extends over 19 amino acids. Germline CDR1 and CDR2: MDHEN and SYDVKM. The CDR3 region is CASSWVLGLASPSSYEQYF. CDR3 in DNA: TGTGCCAGCAGTTGGGTCCTGGGACTAGCGTCTCCTTCCTCCTACGAGCAGTACTTC. The entire variable domain, with the rest obtained from reference TRBV28 and TRBJ2-7, is as follows: DVKVTQSSRYLVKRTGEKVFLECVQDMDHENMFWYRQDPGLGLRLIYFSYDVKMKEKGDIPEGYSVSREKKERFSLILESASTNQTSMYLCASSWVLGLASPSSYEQYFGPGTRLTVT.

This clonotype was seen a few times. The rearrangement uses TRBV7-9 and TRBJ2-1; 10 bases fit TRBD2. Per germline, CDR1 SEHNR and CDR2 FQNEAQ (reference sequence). The CDR3 spans 15 residues. The junction had 6 bases not matched to a gene; V was cut back by 0 bases and J by 10 bases. In DNA, the CDR3 is TGTGCCAGCAGCTTAGCGGGGACTAGCGTCTTGGAGCAGTTCTTC. Translating it yields CASSLAGTSVLEQFF.

The chain combines TRBV9 with TRBJ2-3; D possibly corresponds to TRBD1 (5 bases). Deletions cut 2 bases from V and 6 bases from J, with 19 bases between. Germline V gene lookup returns CDR1 SGDLS and CDR2 YYNGEE. The CDR3 length is 16 residues. The CDR3 DNA is TGTGCCAGCAGCGTCCGTCGAAGTCCTGGGGCGGATACGCAGTATTTT. This sequence encodes CASSVRRSPGADTQYF.

This clonotype appeared a few times. The chain joins TRBV4-2 to TRBJ1-5, with TRBD1 matching 7 bases. The CDR3 sequence is 15 residues long. Germline CDR1 reads LGHNA; CDR2 reads YNFKEQ. Trimming took 0 bases from V and 7 from J; bases not matched to a gene: 6. The CDR3 protein is CASSQDSQGGQPQHF. The CDR3 DNA follows: TGTGCCAGCAGCCAAGATTCGCAGGGGGGCCAGCCCCAGCATTTT.

This clonotype was counted ten times or more. J is TRBJ2-5 and V is TRBV29-1, with 8 bases fitting TRBD1. V was pared by 5 bases and J by 1 base, with 6 bases of the junction left unmatched. There are 14 residues in the CDR3. CDR1 and CDR2 (germline): SQVTM, ANQGSEA. In nucleotides, the CDR3 is TGCAGCGTTAGAAGACAGGGGAGCCAAGAGACCCAGTACTTC. Translation: CSVRRQGSQETQYF.

V and J are TRBV5-1 and TRBJ2-3; 8 bases fit TRBD2. Looked up from germline, CDR1 is SGHRS and CDR2 is YFSETQ. The CDR3 is 17 amino acids. Trimming removed 0 bases from V and 0 bases from J; junction bases left unmatched: 6. CDR3 sequence (DNA): TGCGCCAGCAGCTTGGCTCGTAGCGGGGCTAGCACAGATACGCAGTATTTT. Its translation: CASSLARSGASTDTQYF.

The CDR3 is CATSRLQGAITDTQYF. The CDR3 DNA reads as TGTGCCACCAGCAGATTACAGGGGGCCATTACGGATACGCAGTATTTT. The rearrangement uses TRBV15 and TRBJ2-3; 9 nucleotides match TRBD1. The CDR3 covers 16 residues. V shed 2 bases, J shed 6 bases, and the junction held 9 bases outside the gene matches. Germline CDR1 is LNHNV and CDR2 is YYDKDF (reference sequence).

In this sample, this clonotype turned up a few times. The V gene is TRBV27, the J gene TRBJ2-5; D unresolved. In germline, CDR1 is MNHEY, CDR2 SMNVEV (reference sequence). V lost 5 bases and J lost 2, with 21 bases in between. This CDR3 comprises 17 residues. CDR3 loop: CASSLRSHELTQETQYF. In nucleotides, the CDR3 is TGTGCCAGCAGTCTACGAAGTCATGAACTTACTCAAGAGACCCAGTACTTC.

This clonotype has more than one count but fewer than ten. V usage is TRBV27 and J usage is TRBJ2-7; 9 nucleotides match TRBD2. Germline V lookup: CDR1 MNHEY, CDR2 SMNVEV (reference sequence). The CDR3 has 14 residues. After removal of 2 bases from V and 5 bases from J, the junction contained 4 bases not matched to a gene. The CDR3 spells CASSLKAGGHEQYF. CDR3 DNA sequence: TGTGCCAGCAGTTTAAAAGCGGGAGGACACGAGCAGTACTTC.

As regards this clonotype: This may stem from a read error, because a much larger clone lies one nucleotide away. The chain combines TRBV29-1 with TRBJ2-1; TRBD2 matches 13 bases. Germline V lookup: CDR1 SQVTM, CDR2 ANQGSEA. The CDR3 consists of 15 residues. V lost 7 bases, J lost 2 bases, and 5 bases stayed unmatched. CDR3: CSGMGTSGTYNEQFF. As DNA, the CDR3 is TGCAGCGGGATGGGGACTAGCGGGACCTACAATGAGCAGTTCTTC.

The CDR3 DNA is TGTGCCAGCAGCTTAGATCGCGTGGGAGGCAGATCCGAGCAGTACTTC. It translates to CASSLDRVGGRSEQYF. The genes are TRBV11-3 and TRBJ2-7; D possibly corresponds to TRBD2 (6 bases). The germline V gene encodes CDR1 SGHNT and CDR2 YENEEA. This CDR3 contains 16 residues. Trimming shortened V by 0 bases and J by 6 bases, and 18 bases separated the two germline ends.

The V call is TRBV4-2, the J call TRBJ2-1; TRBD1 is a possible D gene (6 bases). Germline V gene data show CDR1 as LGHNA and CDR2 as YNFKEQ. V was clipped by 4 bases and J by 12 bases, with 16 bases between them. The CDR3 loop spans 13 amino acids. Written as DNA, the CDR3 is TGTGCCAGCAGCCGGACGGAGACAGGTGCGCAGTTCTTC. It translates to CASSRTETGAQFF.

The CDR3 spells CASSRTGDNEQYF. In DNA form, the CDR3 reads TGCGCCAGCAGCAGGACAGGGGACAACGAGCAGTACTTC. This chain connects TRBV5-1 to TRBJ2-7; TRBD1 aligns across 9 bases. CDR1 SGHRS and CDR2 YFSETQ come from the germline V gene. V was pared by 4 bases and J by 5 bases, with 4 bases of the junction left unmatched. This CDR3 spans 13 amino acids. Full variable domain (rest looked up from reference TRBV5-1 and TRBJ2-7): KAGVTQTPRYLIKTRGQQVTLSCSPISGHRSVSWYQQTPGQGLQFLFEYFSETQRNKGNFPGRFSGRQFSNSRSEMNVSTLELGDSALYLCASSRTGDNEQYFGPGTRLTVT.

The rearrangement joins TRBV6-6 to TRBJ2-1; 8 nucleotides line up with TRBD2. With the DNA end fitting TRBJ2-7 better, the J assignment may be wrong. Per germline, CDR1 MNHNY and CDR2 SVGAGI (reference sequence). This CDR3 spans 17 amino acids. The CDR3 region is CASSYGTSGNSYNEQYF. The DNA of the CDR3 is TGTGCCAGCAGTTACGGAACTAGCGGAAACTCCTACAATGAGCAGTACTTC.

The CDR3 nucleotides read TGCGCCAGCAGCGGGACAGGGGGTAACTCCTACAATGAGCAGTTCTTC. It yields the protein CASSGTGGNSYNEQFF. V gene TRBV5-1 combines with J gene TRBJ2-1, with 11 bases matching TRBD1. CDR3 length equals 16 residues. Germline CDR1 SGHRS, CDR2 YFSETQ. After removal of 4 bases from V and 0 bases from J, the junction contained 3 bases not matched to a gene.

V gene TRBV7-8 combines with J gene TRBJ1-3; D is undetermined. Germline values: CDR1 SGHVS, CDR2 FQNEAQ. The length of the CDR3 is 12 residues. Trimming left V 4 bases short and J 4 bases short, with 5 bases between. The CDR3 bases are TGTGCCAGCAGCTCAGAGGGAAACACCATATATTTT. It yields the protein CASSSEGNTIYF.

V usage is TRBV6-2 or TRBV6-3 and J usage is TRBJ2-7; TRBD2 agrees at 10 bases. The CDR3 length is 15 residues. Germline V gives CDR1 MNHEY, CDR2 SVGEGT. J lost 6 bases, V lost 6 bases, and 11 bases had no gene match. Here the CDR3 DNA reads TGTGCCAGCAGCTCCGGGACTAGCGTTCTTAGCGAGCAGTACTTC. Protein: CASSSGTSVLSEQYF.

This clonotype turned up a few times. The chain carries TRBV11-3 and TRBJ2-1, with 13 bases aligning to TRBD2. Losses at the gene ends were 5 bases for V and 8 bases for J; bases not matched to a gene: 12. CDR1 and CDR2 (germline): SGHNT, YENEEA. This CDR3 has 17 amino acids. The CDR3 DNA follows: TGTGCCAGCAGCCCCGGGACTAGCGGGATAAGTCACGATGAGCAGTTCTTC. Translation: CASSPGTSGISHDEQFF. Filled out from reference TRBV11-3 and TRBJ2-1, the complete variable domain reads EAGVVQSPRYKIIEKKQPVAFWCNPISGHNTLYWYLQNLGQGPELLIRYENEEAVDDSQLPKDRFSAERLKGVDSTLKIQPAELGDSAVYLCASSPGTSGISHDEQFFGPGTRLTVL.

This clonotype was counted a few times. The gene calls are TRBV7-2 and TRBJ2-7; TRBD1 aligns across 7 bases. The CDR3 covers 14 residues. Per germline, CDR1 SGHTA and CDR2 FQGNSA. Trimming cost V 3 bases and J 7 bases; bases outside gene matches: 9. DNA for the CDR3: TGTGCCAGCAGCTTGCAGACAGGGTCCAATGAGCAGTACTTC. Protein: CASSLQTGSNEQYF.

The rearrangement joins TRBV4-2 to TRBJ2-7; TRBD1 aligns across 9 bases. The V segment lost 0 bases and the J segment 3 bases; nucleotides outside the gene matches: 9. Per germline, CDR1 LGHNA and CDR2 YNFKEQ. The CDR3 totals 17 residues. As DNA, the CDR3 is TGTGCCAGCAGCCAAGAGCCCGGGACAGGGAGCCGCTACGAGCAGTACTTC. Protein product: CASSQEPGTGSRYEQYF.

In its sample, this clonotype was seen a few times. The rearrangement uses TRBV5-1 and TRBJ2-3; 9 bases are shared with TRBD2. With 2 bases clipped from V and 4 bases from J, the junction kept 8 bases outside the gene matches. Germline-derived CDR1 and CDR2 are SGHRS and YFSETQ. This CDR3 contains 16 residues. The CDR3 nucleotides are TGCGCCAGCAGCTTAAGCGGGACTAGCTTTCCAGATACGCAGTATTTT. Translating gives CASSLSGTSFPDTQYF.

J is TRBJ2-5 and V is TRBV20-1, with 11 bases lining up with TRBD1. V lost 0 bases to trimming and J lost 4 bases; unmatched junction nucleotides: 4. The CDR3 has 15 amino acids. In germline, CDR1 is DFQATT, CDR2 SNEGSKA (reference sequence). This CDR3 is CSAREAGTGGETQYF. The CDR3 nucleotides are TGCAGTGCTAGAGAGGCCGGGACAGGGGGAGAGACCCAGTACTTC.

The chain recombines TRBV29-1 with TRBJ2-1, with 10 bases that match TRBD2. Germline values: CDR1 SQVTM, CDR2 ANQGSEA. The CDR3 extends over 15 amino acids. The ends lost 5 bases at V and 0 bases at J; junction bases unmatched: 4. The CDR3 spells CSVSGLASSYNEQFF. CDR3 bases: TGCAGCGTTTCGGGACTAGCGAGCTCCTACAATGAGCAGTTCTTC.

This clonotype was observed at least ten times. The chain has TRBV20-1 and TRBJ2-5; a possible D gene is TRBD2 (6 bases). The CDR3 has 14 amino acids. Trimming took 3 bases from V and 1 from J, leaving 12 bases between them. Germline CDR1 is DFQATT and CDR2 is SNEGSKA (reference sequence). The CDR3 DNA is TGCAGTGCTAGGATCGGGGGAGGCCAAGAGACCCAGTACTTC. It codes for CSARIGGGQETQYF.

The chain has TRBV9 and TRBJ2-2; D might be TRBD1 or TRBD2, each matching 7 bases. Trimming took off 4 bases at V and 3 bases at J, with 16 bases between the two ends. In germline, CDR1 is SGDLS, CDR2 YYNGEE. CDR3 size: 16 residues. The CDR3 region has the DNA TGTGCCAGCAGCCTCAGGGGGGGCAGTGACACCGGGGAGCTGTTTTTT. Amino acid sequence: CASSLRGGSDTGELFF. The full variable domain, rest sourced from reference TRBV9 and TRBJ2-2, is DSGVTQTPKHLITATGQRVTLRCSPRSGDLSVYWYQQSLDQGLQFLIQYYNGEERAKGNILERFSAQQFPDLHSELNLSSLELGDSALYFCASSLRGGSDTGELFFGEGSRLTVL.